The clone carrying this T cell receptor beta chain was counted ten times or more. The sample is drawn from a study of blood T cells in healthy people across ages. V trimming: 5 bases; J trimming: 1 base; junction bases outside the gene matches: 11. This CDR3 is built from 17 residues. PCR was performed a second time for about 7 to 12 cycles using a sample-barcoded 5' primer and a J-beta primer mix. Each CDR3 protein is one row after TCRdb ran MiXCR on the 5' RACE reads. The sample records hundreds of thousands of distinct CDR3 sequences, roughly 53% being singletons. Sequencing used blood. V gene TRBV12-3 or TRBV12-4 combines with J gene TRBJ2-4, with 7 bases lining up with TRBD2. This sequence was found in a man aged 60-69 years in good health. The CDR3 loop reads CASSPRGGSMAKNIQYF. The CDR3 nucleotides read TGTGCCAGCAGTCCTAGAGGCGGGAGCATGGCCAAAAACATTCAGTACTTC.